A selection of T cell receptor beta chains follows, all from one sample in a study of blood T cell repertoires in COVID-19. Sequenced by immunoSEQ multiplex PCR; TCRdb stores in-frame clones only, minus some. The table lists 52,000 or so clones, more than 75% of them singletons. What was sequenced was peripheral blood. The source is a man aged 50 to 59 with active or convalescent COVID-19. CDR3s include the opening cysteine and the closing phenylalanine or tryptophan. Fields, in order: D gene, V gene, clone size, J gene, CDR3 protein, CDR3 DNA. The D gene is left open where the match is weak. Rows give clone size only sometimes, using once, few, many, or a class for an expanded clone.

D gene: -
V gene: TRBV10-1
clone size: -
J gene: TRBJ2-2
CDR3 protein: CASSVGVRGELFF
CDR3 DNA: TGCGCCAGCAGTGTTGGCGTGAGGGGGGAGCTGTTTTTT

D gene: -
V gene: TRBV2
clone size: -
J gene: TRBJ2-5
CDR3 protein: CASSDRGWETQYF
CDR3 DNA: TGTGCCAGCAGTGACCGGGGTTGGGAGACCCAGTACTTC

D gene: -
V gene: TRBV3-1/TRBV3-2
clone size: -
J gene: TRBJ2-5
CDR3 protein: CASSQQNGLTQETQYF
CDR3 DNA: TGTGCCAGCAGCCAACAAAACGGACTGACGCAAGAGACCCAGTACTTC

D gene: -
V gene: TRBV29-1
clone size: -
J gene: TRBJ2-1
CDR3 protein: CSVGAPNNEQFF
CDR3 DNA: TGCAGCGTTGGGGCCCCAAACAATGAGCAGTTCTTC

D gene: -
V gene: TRBV3-1/TRBV3-2
clone size: -
J gene: TRBJ2-1
CDR3 protein: CASSQAVEQFF
CDR3 DNA: TGTGCCAGCAGCCAAGCGGTTGAGCAGTTCTTC

D gene: -
V gene: TRBV19
clone size: -
J gene: TRBJ2-1
CDR3 protein: CASSTRSGTSSYNEQFF
CDR3 DNA: TGTGCCAGTAGCACCAGATCCGGGACAAGCTCCTACAATGAGCAGTTCTTC

D gene: TRBD1
V gene: TRBV18
clone size: -
J gene: TRBJ2-5
CDR3 protein: CASSPGQGASETQYF
CDR3 DNA: TGTGCCAGCTCACCGGGACAGGGGGCATCAGAGACCCAGTACTTC

D gene: TRBD2
V gene: TRBV7-3
clone size: -
J gene: TRBJ2-2
CDR3 protein: CASSSGLAGGRRELFF
CDR3 DNA: TGTGCCAGCAGCTCGGGACTAGCGGGAGGTCGTAGGGAGCTGTTTTTT

D gene: TRBD1
V gene: TRBV3-1/TRBV3-2
clone size: -
J gene: TRBJ1-3
CDR3 protein: CASSQPQTGRNTIYF
CDR3 DNA: TGTGCCAGCAGCCAACCACAGACAGGGAGAAACACCATATATTTT

D gene: -
V gene: TRBV11-2
clone size: once
J gene: TRBJ1-2
CDR3 protein: CASSLEGSYGYTF
CDR3 DNA: TGTGCCAGCAGCTTAGAGGGGAGCTATGGCTACACCTTC

D gene: -
V gene: TRBV2
clone size: few
J gene: TRBJ1-6
CDR3 protein: CASSEGPRDSPLHF
CDR3 DNA: TGTGCCAGCAGTGAGGGCCCCCGCGACTCACCCCTCCACTTT

D gene: -
V gene: TRBV2
clone size: few
J gene: TRBJ2-1
CDR3 protein: CASSPLGGGYNEQFF
CDR3 DNA: TGTGCCAGCAGTCCCCTAGGGGGGGGCTACAATGAGCAGTTCTTC